The subject of this entry is one T cell receptor (beta chain). Its antigen is still unknown. TCR alpha and beta CDR3 regions were amplified from RNA using iRepertoire nested multiplex PCR. One-step reverse transcription and amplification started from approximately 100-400 ng of tissue mRNA or PBMC total RNA. TCRdb reprocessed the multiplex PCR reads via MiXCR and lists one record per CDR3 protein. The sample shows 300,000 to 400,000 distinct CDR3 sequences, 41% of them seen only once. This entry comes from a study of glioma-infiltrating T cells. Study results and caveats: Signature shared blood CDR3 motifs were enriched in low-divergence and depleted in high-divergence patients. Tissue-blood divergence was below expectation in non-neoplastic patients, above in gliomas. Only very few CDR3 sequences appeared in both tissue and blood.

V was clipped by 6 bases and J by 2 bases; unmatched bases: 8. Per the germline V gene, CDR1 is MGHDK and CDR2 is SYGVNS. This CDR3 has 16 residues. V is TRBV25-1 and J is TRBJ2-2; 8 bases map to TRBD1. Sample: glioma tissue, nonneoplastic brain tissue, or PBMCs (not recorded which). The clonotype originates from a human donor with low-grade glioma or glioblastoma, undergoing nonglioma brain surgery, or in good health (not recorded which). CDR3 DNA: TGTGCCAGCAGGACCCCGGGACAGGATAACACCGGGGAGCTGTTTTTT. Amino acids: CASRTPGQDNTGELFF.